This TCR beta chain stems from a study of T cells in Graves' hyperthyroidism and ophthalmopathy. V lost 5 bases, J lost 3 bases, and 10 bases lay in between. The CDR3 is made up of 13 amino acids. From germline, CDR1 is MNHNS and CDR2 SASEGT. This clonotype was seen ten or more times. TCR beta CDR3 regions were amplified from RNA. HTBI primers were the set used in a first-round RT-PCR of the TCR CDR3. MiXCR, applied by TCRdb to the multiplex PCR reads, yields one record per CDR3 protein. The sample holds fewer than 650,000 distinct CDR3 sequences, approximately 49% seen once. Uncontrolled infection, other autoimmune disease, pregnancy or lactation excluded patients.

What was sequenced was peripheral blood or thyroid tissue (not recorded which). This sequence originates from an adult woman with Graves' disease, either hyperthyroidism or ophthalmopathy (not recorded which). The chain uses TRBV6-1 and TRBJ2-5; D might be TRBD1 (6 bases). The CDR3 is CASSKQGKETQYF. The DNA for the CDR3 is TGTGCCAGCAGTAAACAGGGTAAAGAGACCCAGTACTTC.